This T cell receptor beta chain was obtained from a study of blood T cell repertoires in COVID-19. The overall study: PBMCs, B-cell-depleted T cells, or T cells were the source of the cDNA or gDNA that made up the material.

This clone was counted only a few times. V shed 10 bases, J shed 0 bases, and the junction held 3 bases outside the gene matches. The CDR3 is 13 amino acids. Germline values: CDR1 WSHSY, CDR2 SAAADI. Original processing notes: Reference gene primer amplification gave estimated nucleated cell counts. Measured with immunoSEQ multiplex PCR; TCRdb has only the in-frame clones, and not every one. V and J calls and clone size are as listed in that table; D and trimming were resolved from the DNA. The sample lists a few hundred thousand clones; 89% were seen once. Sequencing input: peripheral blood. The chain combines TRBV10-2 with TRBJ1-5, with 7 bases lining up with TRBD1. The TCR comes from a woman in her thirties or forties who had recovered from COVID-19. The CDR3 coding sequence is TGCGCCACCCGGACAGGTAGCAATCAGCCCCAGCATTTT. This codes for CATRTGSNQPQHF.